These 31 T cell receptor beta chains share one sample of origin, sequenced in a study of cytomegalovirus exposure and HLA in healthy donors. The PCR was carried out with 60 Vbeta primers and 13 Jbeta primers. TCRdb's table, derived via immunoSEQ multiplex PCR, lists solely in-frame clones and lacks some. Seen here are under 200,000 clones, roughly 79% observed once, and the top ten hold around 13%. Sequencing was done on a sample of PBMCs. These receptors were collected from a woman aged 50 to 65 in good health and CMV-seronegative.

This clone was found once. This chain uses TRBV29-1 with TRBJ1-4; 7 nucleotides agree with TRBD1. CDR1 SQVTM and CDR2 ANQGSEA come from the germline V gene. This CDR3 spans 14 amino acids. The V and J ends lost 6 bases and 3 bases, in that order; junction bases with no gene match: 7. The CDR3 nucleotides are TGCAGCGTACAACATGGGACAGCTAATGAAAAACTGTTTTTT. Amino acid sequence: CSVQHGTANEKLFF.

The genes are TRBV5-8 and TRBJ1-5; D is possibly TRBD1 (5 bases). Deletions cut 2 bases from V and 3 bases from J, with 9 bases between. CDR1 is SGHTS and CDR2 is YDEGEE in the germline V gene. The CDR3 is 14 amino acids. Here the CDR3 reads CASSFRGDNQPQHF. The CDR3 nucleotides read TGTGCCAGCAGCTTCCGGGGGGACAATCAGCCCCAGCATTTT.

The chain has TRBV19 and TRBJ2-2; 9 nucleotides line up with TRBD1. The V and J ends lost 5 bases and 4 bases, in that order; junction bases with no gene match: 5. The CDR3 contains 15 residues. The germline CDR1 and CDR2 sequences are LNHDA and SQIVND (reference sequence). Written as DNA, the CDR3 is TGTGCCAGTAGTGACAGGGGGTGGGGCACCGGGGAGCTGTTTTTT. Translation: CASSDRGWGTGELFF.

The chain joins TRBV19 to TRBJ1-1, with D unresolved. The CDR3 spans 16 residues. Trimming cost V 2 bases and J 0 bases, with 13 bases left between them. The germline V gene encodes CDR1 LNHDA and CDR2 SQIVND (reference sequence). CDR3 sequence reads: CASSIFRGSMNTEAFF. In DNA, the CDR3 is TGTGCCAGTAGTATATTCCGGGGAAGTATGAACACTGAAGCTTTCTTT.

The V gene is TRBV5-8, the J gene TRBJ1-6; 7 nucleotides line up with TRBD1. The length of the CDR3 is 15 residues. The V and J ends lost 6 bases and 10 bases, in that order; junction bases with no gene match: 13. Germline V gene sequence: CDR1 SGHTS, CDR2 YDEGEE. CDR3 DNA sequence: TGTGCCAGCACCCTGAACAGGGGACTTTTATCACCCCTCCACTTT. Residues: CASTLNRGLLSPLHF.

The rearrangement uses TRBV7-2 and TRBJ2-5; D perhaps matches TRBD1 (6 bases). CDR1 and CDR2 from the germline V gene are SGHTA and FQGNSA. Trimming left V 4 bases short and J 5 bases short, with 17 bases between. The CDR3 is 15 residues long. CDR3 in DNA: TGTGCCAGCAGCTCCGACCCTACAGGGCGGGAGACCCAGTACTTC. Its protein product is CASSSDPTGRETQYF.

CDR3 DNA: TGTGCCAGCAGCCCGAAGGGGAGGGTGAACACTGAAGCTTTCTTT. Protein product: CASSPKGRVNTEAFF. The V gene is TRBV11-2, the J gene TRBJ1-1; tentatively, D is TRBD1 (5 bases). Per the germline V gene, CDR1 is SGHAT and CDR2 is FQNNGV. CDR3 length: 15 amino acids. V was clipped by 5 bases and J by 0 bases, with 13 bases between them. The complete variable domain, with remaining parts taken from reference TRBV11-2 and TRBJ1-1, reads EAGVAQSPRYKIIEKRQSVAFWCNPISGHATLYWYQQILGQGPKLLIQFQNNGVVDDSQLPKDRFSAERLKGVDSTLKIQPAKLEDSAVYLCASSPKGRVNTEAFFGQGTRLTVV.

The gene calls are TRBV7-9 and TRBJ2-2; no clear D gene. CDR3 length: 16 amino acids. The germline CDR1 and CDR2 sequences are SEHNR and FQNEAQ (reference sequence). Trimming took off 11 bases at V and 0 bases at J, with 19 bases between the two ends. CDR3 residues: CAPQLPGLTNTGELFF. CDR3 DNA sequence: TGTGCCCCCCAGCTTCCGGGTCTAACGAACACCGGGGAGCTGTTTTTT.

V gene TRBV28 combines with J gene TRBJ1-1; D unclear. The CDR3 sequence is 15 residues long. V was clipped by 2 bases and J by 5 bases, with 15 bases between them. Germline values: CDR1 MDHEN, CDR2 SYDVKM. CDR3 amino acids: CASSLNSAELTEAFF. DNA of the CDR3: TGTGCCAGCAGTTTAAACTCGGCAGAACTAACTGAAGCTTTCTTT. Full variable domain (remainder filled in from reference TRBV28 and TRBJ1-1): DVKVTQSSRYLVKRTGEKVFLECVQDMDHENMFWYRQDPGLGLRLIYFSYDVKMKEKGDIPEGYSVSREKKERFSLILESASTNQTSMYLCASSLNSAELTEAFFGQGTRLTVV.

This clone was counted once. V is TRBV4-3 and J is TRBJ2-7; D may be TRBD2 (6 bases). V was cut by 1 base and J by 4 bases, with 14 bases left in between. The CDR3 is 15 residues long. Germline V gene lookup returns CDR1 LGHNA and CDR2 YSLEER. The CDR3, as DNA: TGCGCCAGCAGCCAAGTGGGTCTCGGAGGGTACGAGCAGTACTTC. Protein: CASSQVGLGGYEQYF.

CDR3: CAWSPFGQGAVNTEAFF. The CDR3 DNA follows: TGTGCCTGGAGTCCTTTCGGACAGGGGGCGGTAAACACTGAAGCTTTCTTT. The J gene is TRBJ1-1, the V gene TRBV30; TRBD1 aligns across 11 bases. The CDR3 has 17 residues. Trimming took 2 bases from V and 2 from J; bases not matched to a gene: 10. The germline V gene encodes CDR1 GTSNPN and CDR2 SVGIG (reference sequence).

This clone was seen just once. This sequence joins TRBV27 and TRBJ1-1, with TRBD1 as a possible D gene (6 bases). Germline CDR1 and CDR2: MNHEY and SMNVEV (reference sequence). V lost 9 bases to trimming and J lost 1 base, with 15 bases between them. CDR3 length: 14 amino acids. The CDR3 loop reads CASWPRGSNTEAFF. The CDR3 DNA is TGTGCCAGTTGGCCCAGGGGCTCGAACACTGAAGCTTTCTTT.

CDR3 sequence reads: CASSTGLAGVPFF. For the CDR3, the DNA is TGTGCCAGCAGCACGGGACTAGCGGGAGTTCCGTTCTTC. The chain uses TRBV7-9 and TRBJ2-1; TRBD2 matches at 14 bases. The CDR3 has 13 amino acids. The V and J ends lost 5 bases and 15 bases, in that order; junction bases with no gene match: 6. Germline V lookup: CDR1 SEHNR, CDR2 FQNEAQ (reference sequence).

This rearrangement joins TRBV29-1 to TRBJ1-1; the D is unclear. Germline loops: CDR1 SQVTM, CDR2 ANQGSEA. CDR3 length equals 11 residues. V lost 7 bases, J lost 0 bases, and 6 bases lay in between. The CDR3 nucleotides are TGCAGCGGCGGCATGAACACTGAAGCTTTCTTT. This gives the protein CSGGMNTEAFF.

The chain couples TRBV7-9 to TRBJ2-1; possible D gene TRBD1, 5 bases. V was pared by 5 bases and J by 3 bases, with 17 bases between. This CDR3 spans 16 amino acids. Per germline, CDR1 SEHNR and CDR2 FQNEAQ (reference sequence). The CDR3 coding sequence is TGTGCCAGCAGCCTTAACGGATTGCAGGGCTACAATGAGCAGTTCTTC. It specifies CASSLNGLQGYNEQFF.

This chain uses TRBV5-4 with TRBJ1-2; maybe TRBD1 (6 bases). Trimming shortened V by 4 bases and J by 4 bases, and 11 bases separated the two germline ends. Germline CDR1 and CDR2: SGHNT and YYREEE (reference sequence). The CDR3 is 13 residues long. The CDR3 DNA follows: TGTGCCAGCAGCCCAGACAGGTTCTATGGCTACACCTTC. Encoded protein: CASSPDRFYGYTF.

This clone was seen only a few times. This chain joins TRBV30 and TRBJ2-2; 10 positions agree with TRBD1. The length of the CDR3 is 17 residues. The trim removed 2 bases at V and 4 bases at J, leaving 10 bases unmatched. CDR1 and CDR2 from the germline V gene are GTSNPN and SVGIG (reference sequence). Written as DNA, the CDR3 is TGTGCCTGGAGTAATCCGACAGGGGGCTATAGCACCGGGGAGCTGTTTTTT. It specifies CAWSNPTGGYSTGELFF.

The CDR3, as DNA: TGTGCCAGCAGCTCTCGGGGAGGGGTCAATCAGCCCCAGCATTTT. This codes for CASSSRGGVNQPQHF. The rearrangement links TRBV9 to TRBJ1-5, with a tentative D call TRBD1 (5 bases). V was shortened by 4 bases and J by 3 bases, with 14 bases between the two germline ends. The length of the CDR3 is 15 residues. Germline lookup yields CDR1 SGDLS and CDR2 YYNGEE.

This chain joins TRBV5-1 and TRBJ1-1; 9 bases line up with TRBD1. CDR1 and CDR2 (germline): SGHRS, YFSETQ. V dropped 7 bases and J dropped 2; count of bases not matched to a gene: 9. CDR3 length: 15 residues. For the CDR3, the DNA is TGCGCCAGCGCCGGGACAGGGACGCTCAACACTGAAGCTTTCTTT. This encodes CASAGTGTLNTEAFF.

This rearrangement joins TRBV7-2 to TRBJ2-3, with no clear D. This CDR3 contains 12 residues. Trimming took off 1 base at V and 5 bases at J, with 4 bases between the two ends. Germline V CDR1 and CDR2: SGHTA, FQGNSA. In DNA, the CDR3 is TGTGCCAGCAGCTTAGTCGGAGATACGCAGTATTTT. Translated: CASSLVGDTQYF.

This clone has a handful of counts. The genes are TRBV7-9 and TRBJ1-4; no firm D call. Trimming shortened V by 3 bases and J by 4 bases, and 15 bases separated the two germline ends. Germline-derived CDR1 and CDR2 are SEHNR and FQNEAQ (reference sequence). The CDR3 spans 16 residues. CDR3 loop: CASSFRKAADNEKLFF. As DNA, the CDR3 is TGTGCCAGCAGCTTCAGGAAGGCAGCTGATAATGAAAAACTGTTTTTT.

The genes are TRBV5-4 and TRBJ2-6, with TRBD1 as a possible D gene (6 bases). V dropped 0 bases and J dropped 0 bases, with 10 bases sitting between them. Germline V gene data show CDR1 as SGHNT and CDR2 as YYREEE (reference sequence). This CDR3 region has 17 residues. This CDR3 reads CASSLAHRDSGANVLTF. The CDR3, as DNA: TGTGCCAGCAGCTTGGCCCACAGGGACTCTGGGGCCAACGTCCTGACTTTC.

This chain links TRBV7-9 with TRBJ1-1; 7 positions agree with TRBD1. V trimming: 2 bases; J trimming: 1 base; junction bases outside the gene matches: 4. The germline CDR1 and CDR2 sequences are SEHNR and FQNEAQ (reference sequence). The CDR3 has 15 amino acids. The CDR3 reads CASSLKGAGNTEAFF. Written as DNA, the CDR3 is TGTGCCAGCAGCTTAAAGGGGGCTGGGAACACTGAAGCTTTCTTT.

The CDR3 DNA sequence: TGTGCCAGCAGCTTTGGACAGGGGGCCAACTATGGCTACACCTTC. It is translated as CASSFGQGANYGYTF. The chain is built from TRBV5-4 and TRBJ1-2; TRBD1 agrees at 11 bases. CDR3 length: 15 residues. Losses at the gene ends were 2 bases for V and 2 bases for J; bases not matched to a gene: 2. From germline, CDR1 is SGHNT and CDR2 YYREEE (reference sequence).

The gene calls are TRBV5-1 and TRBJ2-5, with TRBD2 as a possible D gene (6 bases). The J call is uncertain, as TRBJ2-7 better fits the DNA end. The CDR3 runs to 13 residues. The germline V gene encodes CDR1 SGHRS and CDR2 YFSETQ. The CDR3 reads CARLSGSSYEQYF. The CDR3 DNA follows: TGCGCCAGGCTTAGCGGTAGCTCCTACGAGCAGTACTTC.

This clone was counted between two and nine times. The DNA for the CDR3 is TGTGCCAGCAGCGCGGACAGGGATCCGTATGGCTACACCTTC. It codes for CASSADRDPYGYTF. V usage is TRBV5-6 and J usage is TRBJ1-2, with 8 bases identical to TRBD1. The CDR3 length is 14 residues. With 4 bases clipped from V and 5 bases from J, the junction kept 7 bases outside the gene matches. The germline V gene encodes CDR1 SGHDT and CDR2 YYEEEE.

This clone was observed a single time. The V and J genes are TRBV10-3 and TRBJ2-7; possibly TRBD2 for D (6 bases). The germline gives CDR1 ENHRY, CDR2 SYGVKD. Trimming shortened V by 10 bases and J by 0 bases, and 13 bases separated the two germline ends. The CDR3 is 13 amino acids. The CDR3 spells CATAGTGSYEQYF. Here the CDR3 DNA reads TGTGCCACCGCCGGGACTGGCTCCTACGAGCAGTACTTC.

The chain employs TRBV28 and TRBJ2-3; a possible D gene is TRBD1 (6 bases). Trimming cost V 7 bases and J 1 base, with 12 bases left between them. Germline CDR1 and CDR2: MDHEN and SYDVKM. The CDR3 consists of 14 residues. The CDR3: CASTIRTGTDTQYF. CDR3 nucleotide sequence: TGTGCCAGCACCATTCGGACAGGCACAGATACGCAGTATTTT. The variable domain in full, with the rest retrieved from reference TRBV28 and TRBJ2-3, is DVKVTQSSRYLVKRTGEKVFLECVQDMDHENMFWYRQDPGLGLRLIYFSYDVKMKEKGDIPEGYSVSREKKERFSLILESASTNQTSMYLCASTIRTGTDTQYFGPGTRLTVL.

The chain links TRBV18 to TRBJ2-3; a weak D match, TRBD1 (6 bases). CDR3 size: 15 residues. V gave up 5 bases and J gave up 0 bases, with 12 bases separating them. The germline CDR1 and CDR2 sequences are KGHSH and LQKENI. The CDR3 nucleotides are TGTGCCAGCTCAGAGAGACAGGCTAGCACAGATACGCAGTATTTT. Its translation: CASSERQASTDTQYF.

The chain joins TRBV7-2 to TRBJ2-3; 15 bases are a match to TRBD2. The V segment lost 5 bases and the J segment 4 bases; nucleotides outside the gene matches: 10. Germline V CDR1 and CDR2: SGHTA, FQGNSA. CDR3 length: 18 amino acids. The CDR3 region is CASSPAGTSGRPPDTQYF. Here the CDR3 DNA reads TGTGCCAGCAGCCCGGCCGGGACTAGCGGGAGGCCCCCAGATACGCAGTATTTT. Together with reference TRBV7-2 and TRBJ2-3, the CDR3 gives the full variable domain: GAGVSQSPSNKVTEKGKDVELRCDPISGHTALYWYRQSLGQGLEFLIYFQGNSAPDKSGLPSDRFSAERTGGSVSTLTIQRTQQEDSAVYLCASSPAGTSGRPPDTQYFGPGTRLTVL.

The CDR3 region is CASSPRQAYYGYTF. Here the CDR3 DNA reads TGTGCCAGCAGTCCCCGACAGGCCTACTATGGCTACACCTTC. This chain joins TRBV27 and TRBJ1-2; a weak D match, TRBD1 (6 bases). The germline CDR1 and CDR2 sequences are MNHEY and SMNVEV (reference sequence). This CDR3 is built from 14 residues. The V gene lost 5 bases and the J gene lost 3 bases, with 13 bases spanning the gap.